This T cell receptor beta chain was documented in a study of shared clonotypes between healthy human individuals. Background on the study: CD4 naive and memory got three plates each, CD8 naive two, CD8 memory one.

The V and J ends lost 6 bases and 6 bases respectively, with 12 bases between them. Per germline, CDR1 SNHLY and CDR2 FYNNEI. The CDR3 spans 13 residues. It was at deep level that the assay was run. Using immunoSEQ multiplex PCR, the repertoire was profiled, and TCRdb retains in-frame clones only, with some absent. The profile shows some 2,500,000 clones, 92% of them singletons. The study's findings and limits: Generation probability values for non-shared clonotypes were lower than those for clonotypes shared by all four donors.

As concerns this clone: Its antigen is undetermined.

J is TRBJ1-5 and V is TRBV2; D might be TRBD1 (6 bases). The receptor was derived from a man aged 18 to 29 in good health. Some clones in this sample may be carry-over from other donors' samples. Sequences were obtained from naive CD4+ T cells from PBMCs. Subset indicated: CD45RA+ positively selected. CDR3 bases: TGTGCCAGCAGGGAACAGGGTGGTCAGCCCCAGCATTTT. As protein: CASREQGGQPQHF.